This paragraph reports one T cell receptor beta chain. It has no known antigen specificity. The sample holds no much larger clone one base away, and base qualities are not on file. The data were obtained in a study of post-analysis software for immune sequencing data (dated by TCRdb to between 2014 and 2017). As for the study more broadly: Disease courses on record covered relapsing-remitting, secondary progressive and progressive-relapsing multiple sclerosis, though some patients had no subtype annotation. Patient repertoires were compared against ten to twelve previously published healthy control repertoires from donors aged roughly 6 to 28 years. A subset of samples was prepared in parallel using single-end sample barcoding, then pooled and co-amplified after Illumina adapter ligation. The paper's findings and limits, for the study overall: Significantly higher frequencies in patients than in controls were found for roughly 5 TRBV segments, including TRBV5-6, TRBV5-1 and TRBV20-1. Direct clustering with F measure revealed strong co-clustering of samples prepared in the same batch, which led to a batch-effect correction. The multiple sclerosis patient group was slightly younger than the control group. Multiple sclerosis patients had significantly lower normalized Chao1 diversity than controls, a result that suggests substantial peripheral T-cell clonal expansion.

Library prep was done by PCR. The instrument given in TCRdb is Illumina HiSeq 2500. To reduce PCR and sequencing biases, unique molecular identifiers were built into the TCR beta cDNA libraries. About 500,000 cDNA molecules were obtained for every 1 to 10 million input T cells, so each molecule roughly corresponded to one T cell. Patient libraries were prepared and sequenced with the same protocol used for the earlier healthy control dataset. Within a given batch, samples were prepared together, multiplexed and sequenced on the same HiSeq lane. The authors processed their data as follows. MIGEC was used to process the raw barcoded reads, and molecular identifier groups with only a single read were discarded before consensus assembly and CDR3 extraction. Clonotype tables were post-analysed with VDJtools, normalizing diversity by down-sampling all datasets to the smallest sample size. Repertoire overlap clustering matched CDR3 amino acid but not nucleotide sequences to correct batch-related cross-sample contamination. TCRdb trimmed public reads at Q25 via fastp, called clones via MiXCR and kept in-frame beta chains. Records with the same CDR3 protein are collapsed into one entry carrying the most frequent genes and DNA. The V and J calls were determined by TCRdb, not by the authors. The table for this sample lists 750,000 to 950,000 distinct CDR3 sequences; 46% of them were counted only once. Around 4.7% of the sample is in the top ten clones.

To demonstrate the VDJtools post-analysis software, the study profiled TCR beta repertoires from the peripheral blood of approximately twelve young patients with multiple sclerosis. The multiple sclerosis patients were children and adolescents ranging in age from 6 to 15 years. Measured from the cysteine to the phenylalanine, the CDR3 is 14 residues long. The only DNA kept is the CDR3, 42 bases in frame from the first base. The CDR1 and CDR2 encoded by the germline V gene are MNHEY and SVGAGI. V is pared back by 3 bases and J by 8 bases, with 13 bases lying between the germline termini. The sequence was obtained from a girl aged 5 to 17 with multiple sclerosis. Sequencing was done on a sample of blood. The chain is encoded by TRBV6-5 joined to TRBJ1-4; the D segment could be TRBD1, given 5 matching bases. The CDR3 has the sequence CASSYRQGVEKLFF. In nucleotides, the sequence is TGTGCCAGCAGTTATAGGCAGGGTGTAGAAAAACTGTTTTTT.